Listed here are 22 T cell receptor beta chains from one sample, sequenced in a study of early T cells in non-severe SARS-CoV-2 infection. TCRdb analysed the 5' RACE reads with MiXCR anew, one entry per CDR3 protein. The sample has about 55,000 distinct CDR3 sequences; under 15% are singletons. The specimen comprised whole blood, sampled at baseline. The source is an adult who was a healthcare worker with PCR-confirmed SARS-CoV-2 infection or an uninfected control (not recorded which).

J is TRBJ2-5 and V is TRBV19; D may be TRBD1 (5 bases). Germline V gene sequence: CDR1 LNHDA, CDR2 SQIVND (reference sequence). This CDR3 comprises 14 residues. V shed 4 bases and J shed 2 bases, with 11 bases lying between them. This chain's CDR3 is CASSTWQGQETQYF. For the CDR3, the DNA is TGTGCCAGTAGTACGTGGCAGGGACAAGAGACCCAGTACTTC.

J is TRBJ2-2 and V is TRBV7-9; D unresolved. The ends were cut back, 8 bases at V and 7 bases at J, with 23 bases in the middle. This CDR3 comprises 16 residues. In germline, CDR1 is SEHNR, CDR2 FQNEAQ (reference sequence). For the CDR3, the DNA is TGTGCCAGCTTTAGGGCGGCAGGTTTAATCGGCGGGGAGCTGTTTTTT. Encoded protein: CASFRAAGLIGGELFF.

This clonotype was counted ten times or more. The CDR3 DNA follows: TGTGCCAGCAGCTTATATGGTGCCCGGACAGGGAATGAGCAGTTCTTC. This codes for CASSLYGARTGNEQFF. V is TRBV7-2 and J is TRBJ2-1; 8 nucleotides align to TRBD1. Germline values: CDR1 SGHTA, CDR2 FQGNSA. The CDR3 loop spans 16 amino acids. V gave up 2 bases and J gave up 7 bases; unmatched junction bases: 10.

This clonotype was recorded a few times. CDR3 region: CATSDLDTFANTGELFF. CDR3 in DNA: TGTGCCACCAGTGACCTGGACACCTTCGCGAACACCGGGGAGCTGTTTTTT. The chain employs TRBV24-1 and TRBJ2-2; TRBD1 is a possible D gene (5 bases). Germline CDR1 is KGHDR and CDR2 is SFDVKD. The CDR3 is 17 amino acids. The V gene lost 4 bases and the J gene lost 0 bases, with 14 bases spanning the gap.

The chain links TRBV27 to TRBJ2-6; D not resolved. This CDR3 has 15 amino acids. Germline V lookup: CDR1 MNHEY, CDR2 SMNVEV (reference sequence). The germline V and J ends were trimmed by 0 bases and 2 bases, with 5 bases remaining between them. CDR3 DNA sequence: TGTGCCAGCAGTTTATCTTTTACTGGGGCCAACGTCCTGACTTTC. Protein sequence: CASSLSFTGANVLTF.

This clonotype has a count of ten or more. The chain recombines TRBV28 with TRBJ2-7; TRBD2 aligns across 8 bases. The CDR3 runs to 17 residues. The trim removed 7 bases at V and 5 bases at J, leaving 19 bases unmatched. Germline V lookup: CDR1 MDHEN, CDR2 SYDVKM. DNA for the CDR3: TGTGCCAGCATCTCTTTCCCGGGGGGGAGGGACGGCCACGAGCAGTACTTC. This sequence encodes CASISFPGGRDGHEQYF.

The genes are TRBV10-1 and TRBJ2-3; 13 bases agree with TRBD2. CDR3 size: 16 residues. Germline trimming cut 3 bases from V and 2 bases from J; bases unmatched to any gene: 2. Germline lookup yields CDR1 WNHNN and CDR2 SYGVQD (reference sequence). The CDR3 loop reads CASSDGLAGATDTQYF. The CDR3, as DNA: TGCGCCAGCAGTGATGGACTAGCGGGGGCCACAGATACGCAGTATTTT.

V usage is TRBV11-2 and J usage is TRBJ1-6; maybe TRBD1 (6 bases). V was trimmed by 2 bases and J by 7 bases, leaving 15 bases between them. CDR1 is SGHAT and CDR2 is FQNNGV in the germline V gene. The CDR3 is made up of 16 amino acids. The CDR3 is CASSLRPTGGNSPLHF. CDR3 coding DNA: TGTGCCAGCAGCTTACGCCCGACAGGTGGGAATTCACCCCTCCACTTT.

J is TRBJ2-4 and V is TRBV5-1, with D perhaps being TRBD1 or TRBD2 (5 bases each). Per the germline V gene, CDR1 is SGHRS and CDR2 is YFSETQ. V was clipped by 4 bases and J by 0 bases, with 8 bases between them. The CDR3 runs 14 residues. The chain's CDR3 is CASSEGTAKNIQYF. DNA for the CDR3: TGCGCCAGCAGCGAAGGGACAGCCAAAAACATTCAGTACTTC.

This clonotype was seen a handful of times. This chain links TRBV28 with TRBJ1-5, with D possibly TRBD1 on 5 matching bases. CDR1 and CDR2 from the germline V gene are MDHEN and SYDVKM. This CDR3 is built from 14 residues. V lost 5 bases and J 7 bases, leaving 15 bases between the germline ends. The CDR3 region is CASSPYGGGQPQHF. DNA for the CDR3: TGTGCCAGCAGTCCCTACGGGGGAGGCCAGCCCCAGCATTTT. Filled out from reference TRBV28 and TRBJ1-5, the complete variable domain reads DVKVTQSSRYLVKRTGEKVFLECVQDMDHENMFWYRQDPGLGLRLIYFSYDVKMKEKGDIPEGYSVSREKKERFSLILESASTNQTSMYLCASSPYGGGQPQHFGDGTRLSIL.

The sample holds many counts of this clonotype. V is TRBV6-8 and J is TRBJ2-6, with D possibly being TRBD1 (6 bases). CDR1 and CDR2 (germline): MNHGY, SAAAGT. Trimming removed 7 bases at V and 0 bases at J, with 16 bases between. This CDR3 region has 17 residues. The chain's CDR3 is CASIRQAETSGANVLTF. For the CDR3, the DNA is TGTGCCAGCATTAGACAGGCGGAAACCTCTGGGGCCAACGTCCTGACTTTC.

This clonotype was seen repeatedly, ten times or more. The V and J genes are TRBV29-1 and TRBJ2-5; 8 bases agree with TRBD1. V gave up 2 bases and J gave up 5 bases; unmatched junction bases: 7. Looked up from germline, CDR1 is SQVTM and CDR2 is ANQGSEA. CDR3 size: 14 residues. The CDR3 protein is CSVEKDRGRETQYF. DNA of the CDR3: TGCAGCGTTGAAAAAGACAGGGGTCGTGAGACCCAGTACTTC.

The CDR3 nucleotides read TGTGCCAGCAGTTACTCCGAAAGGGATCAGCCCCAGCATTTT. Translated, it gives CASSYSERDQPQHF. The gene calls are TRBV6-6 and TRBJ1-5; the D is unclear. The CDR3 runs 14 residues. Germline values: CDR1 MNHNY, CDR2 SVGAGI (reference sequence). V was trimmed by 0 bases and J by 5 bases, leaving 8 bases between them.

This chain connects TRBV29-1 to TRBJ2-3, with 10 nucleotides matching TRBD1. The V and J ends lost 7 bases and 3 bases, in that order; junction bases with no gene match: 4. The CDR3 loop spans 13 amino acids. The germline V gene encodes CDR1 SQVTM and CDR2 ANQGSEA. The CDR3 here is CSGDRGLTDTQYF. CDR3 bases: TGCAGCGGAGACAGGGGGCTGACAGATACGCAGTATTTT.

This clonotype appeared many times. V usage is TRBV12-3 or TRBV12-4 and J usage is TRBJ2-1; the match to TRBD2 covers 9 bases. CDR3 length equals 16 residues. V lost 5 bases, J lost 1 base, and 6 bases stayed unmatched. The DNA of the CDR3 is TGTGCCAGCAGTCCTCGACTAGCGGCATCCTACAATGAGCAGTTCTTC. Protein product: CASSPRLAASYNEQFF.

Here the CDR3 DNA reads TGTGCCAGCAGGGTTACAGGGCCCAACACTGAAGCTTTCTTT. Translation gives CASRVTGPNTEAFF. This sequence joins TRBV28 and TRBJ1-1; TRBD1 might be the D (6 bases). The CDR3 runs to 14 residues. Trimming pared 6 bases from V and 2 bases from J, leaving 13 bases between. Germline-derived CDR1 and CDR2 are MDHEN and SYDVKM.

Many counts were recorded for this clonotype. V is TRBV28 and J is TRBJ2-1; a weak D match, TRBD1 (6 bases). Trimming shortened V by 6 bases and J by 3 bases, and 15 bases separated the two germline ends. The CDR3 runs 15 residues. CDR1 and CDR2 from the germline V gene are MDHEN and SYDVKM. CDR3 bases: TGTGCCAGCAGCCGCATTGACAGGAACTACAATGAGCAGTTCTTC. This sequence encodes CASSRIDRNYNEQFF.

This clonotype was found a few times. V gene TRBV20-1 combines with J gene TRBJ1-5; D is possibly TRBD1 (5 bases). CDR3 length: 14 residues. V was cut by 0 bases and J by 4 bases, with 10 bases left in between. Germline V gene data show CDR1 as DFQATT and CDR2 as SNEGSKA (reference sequence). The CDR3 DNA follows: TGCAGTGCTAGAGATCTCGCAGGGAATCAGCCCCAGCATTTT. This sequence encodes CSARDLAGNQPQHF.

The table lists this clonotype with many counts. The genes are TRBV20-1 and TRBJ1-1, with D hard to call. Germline V gene lookup returns CDR1 DFQATT and CDR2 SNEGSKA (reference sequence). CDR3 length equals 12 residues. V was pared by 3 bases and J by 6 bases, with 11 bases between. In DNA, the CDR3 is TGCAGTGCTAGTAACCCTAACCCTGAAGCTTTCTTT. This sequence encodes CSASNPNPEAFF.

This clonotype was seen many times. This chain uses TRBV29-1 with TRBJ2-2, with D unclear. The germline V and J ends were trimmed by 4 bases and 0 bases, with 9 bases remaining between them. This CDR3 has 14 residues. Germline-derived CDR1 and CDR2 are SQVTM and ANQGSEA. The DNA for the CDR3 is TGCAGCGTTGTACCAAGCACGAACACCGGGGAGCTGTTTTTT. Translated: CSVVPSTNTGELFF.

The V gene is TRBV7-2, the J gene TRBJ2-3; D gene unclear. Trimming pared 1 base from V and 0 bases from J, leaving 8 bases between. Germline V gene lookup returns CDR1 SGHTA and CDR2 FQGNSA. The CDR3 contains 15 residues. This CDR3 is CASSLETPSTDTQYF. In DNA form, the CDR3 reads TGTGCCAGCAGCTTAGAGACCCCTAGCACAGATACGCAGTATTTT.

The CDR3 nucleotides are TGTGCCACTACCTCGGGGACCGGGGAGCTGTTTTTT. Translated: CATTSGTGELFF. The rearrangement links TRBV24-1 to TRBJ2-2, with D possibly matching TRBD2 (5 bases). There are 12 residues in the CDR3. In germline, CDR1 is KGHDR, CDR2 SFDVKD. The V end lost 10 bases, the J end lost 5 bases, and 10 bases lay between the germline ends.